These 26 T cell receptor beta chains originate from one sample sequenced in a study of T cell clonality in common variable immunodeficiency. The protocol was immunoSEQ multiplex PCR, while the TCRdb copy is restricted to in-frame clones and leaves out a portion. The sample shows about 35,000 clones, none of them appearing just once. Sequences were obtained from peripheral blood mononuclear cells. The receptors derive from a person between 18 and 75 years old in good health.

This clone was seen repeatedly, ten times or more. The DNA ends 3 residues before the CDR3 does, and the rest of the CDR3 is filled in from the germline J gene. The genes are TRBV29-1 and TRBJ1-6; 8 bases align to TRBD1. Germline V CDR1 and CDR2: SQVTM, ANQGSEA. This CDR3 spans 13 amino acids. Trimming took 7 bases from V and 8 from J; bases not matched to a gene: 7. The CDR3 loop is CSAGTGGDSPLHF. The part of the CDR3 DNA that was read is TGCAGCGCTGGGACAGGCGGGGATTCACCC.

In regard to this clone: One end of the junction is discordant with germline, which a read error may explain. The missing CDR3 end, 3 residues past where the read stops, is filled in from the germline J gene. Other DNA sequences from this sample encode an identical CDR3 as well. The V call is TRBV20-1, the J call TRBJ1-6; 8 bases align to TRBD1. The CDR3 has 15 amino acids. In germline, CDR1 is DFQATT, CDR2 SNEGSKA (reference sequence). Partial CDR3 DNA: TGCAGTGCTATTCGGGACAGGTCTTCTAATTCGCCC. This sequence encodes CSAIRDRSSNSP. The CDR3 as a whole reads CSAIRDRSSNSPLHF.

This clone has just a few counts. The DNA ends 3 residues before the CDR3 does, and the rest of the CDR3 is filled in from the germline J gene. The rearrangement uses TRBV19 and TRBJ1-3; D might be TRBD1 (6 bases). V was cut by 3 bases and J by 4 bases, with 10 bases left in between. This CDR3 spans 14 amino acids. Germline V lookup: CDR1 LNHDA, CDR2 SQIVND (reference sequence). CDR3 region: CASSIQGRGNTIYF. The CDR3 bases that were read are TGTGCCAGTAGTATCCAGGGGCGAGGAAACACC.

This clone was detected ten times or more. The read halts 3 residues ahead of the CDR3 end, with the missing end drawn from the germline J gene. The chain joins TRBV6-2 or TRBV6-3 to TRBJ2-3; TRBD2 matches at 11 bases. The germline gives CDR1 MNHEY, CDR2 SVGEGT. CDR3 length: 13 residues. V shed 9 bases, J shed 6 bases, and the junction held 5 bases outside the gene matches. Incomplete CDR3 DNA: TGTGCCAGTAGGACTAGCGGGTCGGATACG. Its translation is CASRTSGSDT. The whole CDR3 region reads CASRTSGSDTQYF.

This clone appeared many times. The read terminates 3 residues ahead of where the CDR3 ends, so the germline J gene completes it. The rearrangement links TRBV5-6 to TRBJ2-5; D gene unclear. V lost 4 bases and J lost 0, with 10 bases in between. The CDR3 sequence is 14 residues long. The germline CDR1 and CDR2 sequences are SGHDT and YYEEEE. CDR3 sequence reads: CASSRELDQETQYF. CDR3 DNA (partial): TGTGCCAGCAGCCGCGAGCTCGACCAAGAGACC.

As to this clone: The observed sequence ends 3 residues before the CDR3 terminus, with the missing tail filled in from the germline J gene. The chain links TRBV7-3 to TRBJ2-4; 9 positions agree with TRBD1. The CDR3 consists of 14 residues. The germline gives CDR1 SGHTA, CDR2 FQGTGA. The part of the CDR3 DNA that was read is TGTGCCAGCAGCCCAGGGACAGGGTCCCACGGT. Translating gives CASSPGTGSHG. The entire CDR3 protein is CASSPGTGSHGQYF. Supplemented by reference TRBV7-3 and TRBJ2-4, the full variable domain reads GAGVSQTPSNKVTEKGKYVELRCDPISGHTALYWYRQSLGQGPEFLIYFQGTGAADDSGLPNDRFFAVRPEGSVSTLKIQRTERGDSAVYLCASSPGTGSHGQYFGAGTRLSVL.

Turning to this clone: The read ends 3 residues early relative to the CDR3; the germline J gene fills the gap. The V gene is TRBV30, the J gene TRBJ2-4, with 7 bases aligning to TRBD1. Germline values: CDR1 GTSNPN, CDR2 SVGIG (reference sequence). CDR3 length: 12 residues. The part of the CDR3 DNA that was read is TGTGCCGCCAATACAGGGGCTGAAGGT. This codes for CAANTGAEG. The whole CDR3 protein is CAANTGAEGQYF.

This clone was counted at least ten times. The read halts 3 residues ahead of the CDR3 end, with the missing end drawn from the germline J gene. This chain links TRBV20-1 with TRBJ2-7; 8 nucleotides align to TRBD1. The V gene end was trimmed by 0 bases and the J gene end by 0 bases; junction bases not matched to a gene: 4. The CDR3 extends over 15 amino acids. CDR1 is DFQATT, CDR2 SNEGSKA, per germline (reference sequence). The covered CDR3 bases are TGCAGTGCTAGAGATCGGGACAGGAGCTCCTACGAG. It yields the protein CSARDRDRSSYE. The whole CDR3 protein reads CSARDRDRSSYEQYF.

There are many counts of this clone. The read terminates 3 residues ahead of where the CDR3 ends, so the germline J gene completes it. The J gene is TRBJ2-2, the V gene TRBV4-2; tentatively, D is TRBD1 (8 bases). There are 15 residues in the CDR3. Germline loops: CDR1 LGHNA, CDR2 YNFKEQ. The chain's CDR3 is CASSPRQGTNEKLFF. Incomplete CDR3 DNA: TGTGCCAGCAGCCCACGACAGGGGACTAATGAAAAG.

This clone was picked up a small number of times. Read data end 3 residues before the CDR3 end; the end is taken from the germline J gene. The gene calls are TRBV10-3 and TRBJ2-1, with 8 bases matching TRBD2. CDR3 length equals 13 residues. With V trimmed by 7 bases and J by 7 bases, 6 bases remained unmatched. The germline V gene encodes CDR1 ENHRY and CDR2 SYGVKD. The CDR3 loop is CAITEGLDNEQFF. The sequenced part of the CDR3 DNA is TGTGCCATCACCGAGGGACTAGATAATGAG.

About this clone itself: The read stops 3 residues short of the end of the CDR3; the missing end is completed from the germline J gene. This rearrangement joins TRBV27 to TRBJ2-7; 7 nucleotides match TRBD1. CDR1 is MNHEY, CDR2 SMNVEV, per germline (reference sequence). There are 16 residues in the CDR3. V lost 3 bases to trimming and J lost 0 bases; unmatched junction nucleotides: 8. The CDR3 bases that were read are TGTGCCAGCAGTTTCCTGAGGGGGACAGCCTCCTACGAG. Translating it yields CASSFLRGTASYE. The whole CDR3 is CASSFLRGTASYEQYF.

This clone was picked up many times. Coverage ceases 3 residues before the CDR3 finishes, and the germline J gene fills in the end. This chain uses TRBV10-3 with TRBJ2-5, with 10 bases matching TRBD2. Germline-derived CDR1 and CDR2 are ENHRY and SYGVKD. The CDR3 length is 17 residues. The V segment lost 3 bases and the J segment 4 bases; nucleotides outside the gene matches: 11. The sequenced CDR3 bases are TGTGCCATCAGTGACCAGCGGGAGGGCCGTTCGCCAGAGACC. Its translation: CAISDQREGRSPET. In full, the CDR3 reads CAISDQREGRSPETQYF.

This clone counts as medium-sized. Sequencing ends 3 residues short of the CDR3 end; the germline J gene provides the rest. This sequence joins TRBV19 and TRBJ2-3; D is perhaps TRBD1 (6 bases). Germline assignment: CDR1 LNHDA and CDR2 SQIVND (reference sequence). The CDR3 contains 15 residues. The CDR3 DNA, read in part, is TGTGCCAGTAGTATAGGGGCCCGGGACACCACCCCG. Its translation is CASSIGARDTTP. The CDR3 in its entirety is CASSIGARDTTPQYF.

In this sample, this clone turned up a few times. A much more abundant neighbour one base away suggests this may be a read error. CDR3 DNA (partial): TGTGCCAGTAGTATAGGGCGGGGGCGGAAAAGCTCTGGGGCCAACGTA. It yields the protein CASSIGRGRKSSGANV. The whole CDR3 is CASSIGRGRKSSGANVLFF. The chain is built from TRBV19 and TRBJ1-4; a weak D match, TRBD1 (6 bases). From the germline J gene comes the end of the CDR3, since the read stops 3 residues before it. The CDR3 totals 19 residues. CDR1 LNHDA and CDR2 SQIVND come from the germline V gene (reference sequence).

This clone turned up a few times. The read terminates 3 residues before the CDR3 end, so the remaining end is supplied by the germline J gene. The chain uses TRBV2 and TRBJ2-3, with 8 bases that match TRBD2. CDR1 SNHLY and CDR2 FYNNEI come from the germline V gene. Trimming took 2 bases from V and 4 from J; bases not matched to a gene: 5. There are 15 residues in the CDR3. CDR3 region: CASSESGTSADTQYF. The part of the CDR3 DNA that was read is TGTGCCAGCAGTGAATCAGGGACTAGTGCAGATACG.

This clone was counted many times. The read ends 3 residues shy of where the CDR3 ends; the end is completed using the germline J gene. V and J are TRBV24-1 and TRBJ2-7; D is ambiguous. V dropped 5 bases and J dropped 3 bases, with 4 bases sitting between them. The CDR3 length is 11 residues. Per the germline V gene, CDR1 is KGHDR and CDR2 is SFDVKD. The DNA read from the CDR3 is TGTGCCACCAGTGGAGGCTACGAG. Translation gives CATSGGYE. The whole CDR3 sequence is CATSGGYEQYF.

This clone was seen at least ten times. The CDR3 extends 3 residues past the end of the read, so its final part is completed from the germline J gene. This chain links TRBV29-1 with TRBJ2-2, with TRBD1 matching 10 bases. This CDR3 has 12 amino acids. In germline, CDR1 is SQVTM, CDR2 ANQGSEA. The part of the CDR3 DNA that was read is TGCAGCGTGGGACAGGGGAATTCACCG. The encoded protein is CSVGQGNSP. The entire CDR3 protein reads CSVGQGNSPLFF.

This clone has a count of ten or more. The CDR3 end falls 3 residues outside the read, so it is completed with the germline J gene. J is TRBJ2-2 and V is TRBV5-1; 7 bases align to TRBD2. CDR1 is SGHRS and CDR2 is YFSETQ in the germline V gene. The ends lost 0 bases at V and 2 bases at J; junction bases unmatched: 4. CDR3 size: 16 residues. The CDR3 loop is CASSLGASGNTGELFF. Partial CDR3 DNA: TGCGCCAGCAGCTTGGGGGCTAGCGGTAACACCGGGGAG.

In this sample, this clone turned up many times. CDR3 bases read: TGTGCCATCAGTGGTAGCAGCAACGAG. It codes for CAISGSSNE. The CDR3 reads in full as CAISGSSNEQYF. The chain joins TRBV10-3 to TRBJ2-7; D not certain. The read ends 3 residues early relative to the CDR3; the germline J gene fills the gap. Germline CDR1 ENHRY, CDR2 SYGVKD. The CDR3 extends over 12 amino acids. Between the trimmed V and J ends, which lost 4 bases and 5 bases, there was a span of 9 bases.

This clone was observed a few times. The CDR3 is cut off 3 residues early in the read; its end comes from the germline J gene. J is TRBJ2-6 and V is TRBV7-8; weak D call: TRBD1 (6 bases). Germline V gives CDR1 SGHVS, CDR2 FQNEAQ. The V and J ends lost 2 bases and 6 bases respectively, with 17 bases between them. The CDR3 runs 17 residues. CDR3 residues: CASSLPGHPISANVLTF. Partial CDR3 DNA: TGTGCCAGCAGCTTACCGGGACACCCAATTTCGGCCAACGTC.

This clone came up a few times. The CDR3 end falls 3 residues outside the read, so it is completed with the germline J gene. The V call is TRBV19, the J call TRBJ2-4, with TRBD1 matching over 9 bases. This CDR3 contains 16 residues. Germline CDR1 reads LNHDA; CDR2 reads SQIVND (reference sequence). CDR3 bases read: TGTGCCAGTAGTATAGCCCGGGACAGGGTTTATGATGGT. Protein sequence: CASSIARDRVYDG. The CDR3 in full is CASSIARDRVYDGQYF.

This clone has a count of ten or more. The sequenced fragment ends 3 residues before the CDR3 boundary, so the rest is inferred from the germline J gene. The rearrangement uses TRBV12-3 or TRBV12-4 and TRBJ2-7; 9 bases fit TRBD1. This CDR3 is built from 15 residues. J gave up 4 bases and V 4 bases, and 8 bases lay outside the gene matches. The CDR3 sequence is CASSSDGTGQYEQYF. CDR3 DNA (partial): TGTGCCAGCAGTTCTGACGGGACAGGGCAATACGAG.

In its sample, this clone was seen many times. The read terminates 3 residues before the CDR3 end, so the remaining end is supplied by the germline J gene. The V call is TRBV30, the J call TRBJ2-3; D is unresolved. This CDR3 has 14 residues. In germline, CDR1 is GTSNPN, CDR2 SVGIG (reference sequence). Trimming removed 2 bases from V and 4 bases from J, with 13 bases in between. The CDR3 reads CAWSRASLADTQYF. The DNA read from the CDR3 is TGTGCCTGGAGTAGGGCTTCGTTGGCAGATACG.

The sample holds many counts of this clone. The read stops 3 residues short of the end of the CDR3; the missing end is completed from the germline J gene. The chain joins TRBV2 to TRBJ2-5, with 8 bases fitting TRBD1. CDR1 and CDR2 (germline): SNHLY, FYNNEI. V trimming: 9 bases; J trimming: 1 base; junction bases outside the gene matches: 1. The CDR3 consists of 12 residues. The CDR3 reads CARGQAQETQYF. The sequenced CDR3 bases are TGTGCCAGGGGACAGGCCCAAGAGACC.

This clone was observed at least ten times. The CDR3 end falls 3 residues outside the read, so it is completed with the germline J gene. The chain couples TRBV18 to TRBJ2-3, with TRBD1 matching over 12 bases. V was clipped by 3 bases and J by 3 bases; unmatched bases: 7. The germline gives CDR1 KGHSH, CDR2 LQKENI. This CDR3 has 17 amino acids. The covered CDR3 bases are TGTGCCAGCTCACCTTTCCGGGACAGGGGGCTGACAGATACG. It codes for CASSPFRDRGLTDT. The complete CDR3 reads CASSPFRDRGLTDTQYF.

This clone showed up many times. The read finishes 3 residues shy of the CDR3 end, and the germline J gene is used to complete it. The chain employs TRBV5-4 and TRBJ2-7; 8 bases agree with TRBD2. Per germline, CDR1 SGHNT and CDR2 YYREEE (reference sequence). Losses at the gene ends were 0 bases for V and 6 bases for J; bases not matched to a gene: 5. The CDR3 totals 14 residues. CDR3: CASSLEAGVSEQYF. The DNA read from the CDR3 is TGTGCCAGCAGCTTGGAAGCGGGAGTCTCCGAG.